These 7 T cell receptor beta chains share one sample of origin, sequenced in a study of beta chain features in type 1 diabetes. The whole isolated RNA underwent reverse transcription, so sequencing captured expressed TCRB transcripts. This table comes from immunoSEQ multiplex PCR, and its TCRdb copy is limited to in-frame clones, with some not included. Of 130,000 to 150,000 clones listed, roughly 7.2% are singletons. Sequenced: central memory CD4+ T cells from blood. The receptors shown here come from a woman in her thirties in good health.

V usage is TRBV28 and J usage is TRBJ2-5; 9 bases fit TRBD2. Looked up from germline, CDR1 is MDHEN and CDR2 is SYDVKM. The ends lost 6 bases at V and 5 bases at J; junction bases unmatched: 10. The CDR3 covers 15 residues. In DNA, the CDR3 is TGTGCCAGCAGATTTCGTCTAGCGGGAACGGAGACCCAGTACTTC. Its protein product is CASRFRLAGTETQYF.

This clone was recorded a few times. The chain joins TRBV5-8 to TRBJ2-7; D not resolved. Trimming removed 0 bases from V and 4 bases from J, with 8 bases in between. The germline CDR1 and CDR2 sequences are SGHTS and YDEGEE. The CDR3 consists of 13 residues. CDR3 residues: CASSLAHGYEQYF. CDR3 in DNA: TGTGCCAGCAGCTTGGCCCACGGGTACGAGCAGTACTTC. Combining the CDR3 with reference TRBV5-8 and TRBJ2-7 gives the whole variable domain EAGVTQSPTHLIKTRGQQATLRCSPISGHTSVYWYQQALGLGLQFLLWYDEGEERNRGNFPPRFSGRQFPNYSSELNVNALELEDSALYLCASSLAHGYEQYFGPGTRLTVT.

This clone has a count of ten or more. This chain links TRBV5-6 with TRBJ2-2; maybe TRBD1 (7 bases). The CDR3 has 16 residues. Germline V CDR1 and CDR2: SGHDT, YYEEEE. Between the trimmed V and J ends, which lost 0 bases and 6 bases, there was a span of 15 bases. CDR3 loop: CASSLETGRIAGELFF. The CDR3 nucleotides are TGTGCCAGCAGCTTGGAGACAGGGAGGATCGCCGGGGAGCTGTTTTTT.

The chain has TRBV7-2 and TRBJ2-5; no firm D call. The V gene lost 5 bases and the J gene lost 4 bases, with 8 bases spanning the gap. Looked up from germline, CDR1 is SGHTA and CDR2 is FQGNSA. CDR3 length equals 12 residues. The CDR3 bases are TGTGCCAGCAGCCCAACTTTAGAGACCCAGTACTTC. Its protein product is CASSPTLETQYF.

This chain uses TRBV5-1 with TRBJ2-7; maybe TRBD1 (5 bases). Deletions cut 2 bases from V and 1 base from J, with 7 bases between. The V gene's germline CDR1 is SGHRS and CDR2 YFSETQ. This CDR3 has 13 amino acids. CDR3 nucleotide sequence: TGCGCCAGCAGCTTTGGACAATCCTACGAGCAGTACTTC. Its translation: CASSFGQSYEQYF.

J is TRBJ2-7 and V is TRBV18; 7 bases agree with TRBD1. The germline V gene encodes CDR1 KGHSH and CDR2 LQKENI. V was pared by 3 bases and J by 7 bases, with 9 bases of the junction left unmatched. CDR3 length: 14 residues. The CDR3 bases are TGTGCCAGCTCACCGATAGGGACAGAGGGAGAGCAGTACTTC. It specifies CASSPIGTEGEQYF.

There are a few counts of this clone. The CDR3 reads CAWSVRGRGLGETQYF. CDR3 coding DNA: TGTGCCTGGAGTGTACGAGGGCGGGGCCTAGGAGAGACCCAGTACTTC. The rearrangement joins TRBV30 to TRBJ2-5; TRBD2 is a possible D gene (6 bases). Germline values: CDR1 GTSNPN, CDR2 SVGIG (reference sequence). The V gene lost 0 bases and the J gene lost 4 bases, with 18 bases spanning the gap. The CDR3 totals 16 residues.